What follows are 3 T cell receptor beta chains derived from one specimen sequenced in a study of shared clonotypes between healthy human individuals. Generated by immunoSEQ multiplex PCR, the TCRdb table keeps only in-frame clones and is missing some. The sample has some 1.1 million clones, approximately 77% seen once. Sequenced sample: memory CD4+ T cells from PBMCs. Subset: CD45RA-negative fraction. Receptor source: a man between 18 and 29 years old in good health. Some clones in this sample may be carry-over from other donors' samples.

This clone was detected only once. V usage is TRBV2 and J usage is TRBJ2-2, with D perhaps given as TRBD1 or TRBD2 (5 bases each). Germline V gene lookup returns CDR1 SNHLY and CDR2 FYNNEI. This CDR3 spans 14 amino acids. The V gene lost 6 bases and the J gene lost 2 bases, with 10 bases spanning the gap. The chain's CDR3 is CASRRDANTGELFF. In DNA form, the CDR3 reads TGTGCCAGCAGGAGGGACGCTAACACCGGGGAGCTGTTTTTT. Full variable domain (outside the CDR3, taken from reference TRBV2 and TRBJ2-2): EPEVTQTPSHQVTQMGQEVILRCVPISNHLYFYWYRQILGQKVEFLVSFYNNEISEKSEIFDDQFSVERPDGSNFTLKIRSTKLEDSAMYFCASRRDANTGELFFGEGSRLTVL.

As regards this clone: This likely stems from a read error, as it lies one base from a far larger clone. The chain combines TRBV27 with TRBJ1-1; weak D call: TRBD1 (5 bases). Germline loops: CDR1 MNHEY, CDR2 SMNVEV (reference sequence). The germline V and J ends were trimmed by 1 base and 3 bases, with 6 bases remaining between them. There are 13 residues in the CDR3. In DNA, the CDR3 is TGTGCCAGCAGTTTATGCAGGGACACTGAAGCTTTCTTT. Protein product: CASSLCRDTEAFF.

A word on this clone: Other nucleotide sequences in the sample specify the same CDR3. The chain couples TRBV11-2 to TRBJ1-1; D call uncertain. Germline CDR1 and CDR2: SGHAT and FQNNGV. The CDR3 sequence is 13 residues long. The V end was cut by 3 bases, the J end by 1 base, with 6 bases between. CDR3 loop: CASSFTGNTEAFF. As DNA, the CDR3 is TGTGCCAGCAGCTTTACGGGGAACACTGAAGCTTTCTTT.